These 2 T cell receptor beta chains originate from one sample sequenced in a study of T cells in Graves' hyperthyroidism and ophthalmopathy. TCR beta CDR3 sequences were amplified from RNA transcripts. Using the HTBI primer set, a first-round RT-PCR was run on the TCR CDR3. Using its own MiXCR run on the multiplex PCR reads, TCRdb lists one record per CDR3 protein. The table lists some 270,000 distinct CDR3 sequences, about an eighth of them singletons. The sample comprised blood. The receptors shown here come from a woman aged 25 to 39 with Graves' hyperthyroidism that later progressed to Graves' ophthalmopathy.

At least ten counts were recorded for this clonotype. J is TRBJ2-1 and V is TRBV6-1; D remains ambiguous. The CDR3 contains 13 residues. Germline values: CDR1 MNHNS, CDR2 SASEGT. Deletions cut 3 bases from V and 10 bases from J, with 13 bases between. CDR3 residues: CASSEGLTREQFF. CDR3 coding DNA: TGTGCCAGCAGTGAGGGCCTCACTCGGGAGCAGTTCTTC.

In its sample, this clonotype was seen many times. The rearrangement joins TRBV7-8 to TRBJ2-7, with 9 bases matching TRBD2. The V gene end was trimmed by 2 bases and the J gene end by 3 bases; junction bases not matched to a gene: 11. CDR1 is SGHVS and CDR2 is FQNEAQ in the germline V gene. The CDR3 contains 17 residues. The CDR3 region has the DNA TGTGCCAGCAGCTTACGTGCGGGGGGGGCCGGTAACTACGAGCAGTACTTC. Protein: CASSLRAGGAGNYEQYF.